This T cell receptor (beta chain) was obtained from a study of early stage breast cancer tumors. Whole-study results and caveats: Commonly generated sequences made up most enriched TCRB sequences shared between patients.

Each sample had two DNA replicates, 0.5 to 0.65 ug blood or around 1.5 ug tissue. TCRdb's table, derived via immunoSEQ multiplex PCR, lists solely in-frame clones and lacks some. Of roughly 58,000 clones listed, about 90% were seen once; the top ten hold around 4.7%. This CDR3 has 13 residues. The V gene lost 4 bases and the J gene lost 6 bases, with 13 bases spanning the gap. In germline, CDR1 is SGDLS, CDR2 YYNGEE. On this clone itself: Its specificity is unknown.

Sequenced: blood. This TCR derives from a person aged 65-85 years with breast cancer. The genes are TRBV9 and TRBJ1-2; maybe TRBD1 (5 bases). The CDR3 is CASSQQDGHGYTF. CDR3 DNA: TGTGCCAGCAGCCAACAGGACGGTCATGGCTACACCTTC.